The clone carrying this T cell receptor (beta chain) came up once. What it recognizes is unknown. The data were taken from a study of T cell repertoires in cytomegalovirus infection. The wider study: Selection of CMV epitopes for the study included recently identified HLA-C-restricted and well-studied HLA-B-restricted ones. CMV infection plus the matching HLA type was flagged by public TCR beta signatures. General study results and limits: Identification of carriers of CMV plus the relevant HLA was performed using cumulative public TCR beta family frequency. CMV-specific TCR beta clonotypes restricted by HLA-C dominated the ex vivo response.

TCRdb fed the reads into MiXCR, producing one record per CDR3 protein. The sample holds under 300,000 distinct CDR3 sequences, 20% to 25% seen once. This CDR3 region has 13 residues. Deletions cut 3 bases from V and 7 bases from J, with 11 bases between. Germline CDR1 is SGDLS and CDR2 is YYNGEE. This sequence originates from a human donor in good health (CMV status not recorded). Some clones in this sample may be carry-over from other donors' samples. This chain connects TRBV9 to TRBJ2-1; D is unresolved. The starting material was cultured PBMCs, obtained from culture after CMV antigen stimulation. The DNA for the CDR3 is TGTGCCAGCAGCGCCCTCCCCGGTAATGAGCAGTTCTTC. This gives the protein CASSALPGNEQFF.